This TCR beta chain was obtained from a study of blood T cell repertoires in COVID-19. The overall study: Samples came from the United States, Italy and Spain, spanning acute and convalescent COVID-19. T cells, B-cell-depleted T cells, or PBMCs supplied cDNA or gDNA.

Per the authors' pipeline: Counts of nucleated cells, estimated from reference gene primer amplification, were obtained. The method was immunoSEQ multiplex PCR; TCRdb's version includes in-frame clones alone and lacks a portion of them. Clone size and V and J calls were adopted from that table, with D and trimming inferred from the DNA. The data contain approximately 90,000 clones, around 87% of them singletons. Germline CDR1 reads SGHNT; CDR2 reads YENEEA. The CDR3 covers 15 residues. Losses at the gene ends were 5 bases for V and 2 bases for J; bases not matched to a gene: 6. This chain uses TRBV11-3 with TRBJ2-1; 7 bases line up with TRBD1. The clonotype originates from a human donor in a cohort sampled during active COVID-19. The material sequenced was peripheral blood. The DNA of the CDR3 is TGTGCCAGCAGCCCCAGACAGGGCCCCTACAATGAGCAGTTCTTC. Translated: CASSPRQGPYNEQFF.